The clone carrying this TCR beta chain appeared once. The data stem from a study of CD4 and CD8 cells across lung adenocarcinoma regions. TCRdb re-called the PCR reads through MiXCR, storing one row per CDR3 protein. The sample holds approximately 25,000 distinct CDR3 sequences, more than 40% seen once. CDR3 length: 14 amino acids. Germline V CDR1 and CDR2: MNHEY, SVGAGI. V was cut by 2 bases and J by 5 bases, with 12 bases left in between. Material for sequencing was CD8+ T cells from the center of a lung tumor. The chain employs TRBV6-5 and TRBJ1-2, with D hard to call. The receptor's source is a male donor with lung adenocarcinoma. The CD4 and CD8 labels of this study may be unreliable. The DNA of the CDR3 is TGTGCCAGCAGTTACGGCAGGTCGCAATATGGCTACACCTTC. Protein: CASSYGRSQYGYTF.